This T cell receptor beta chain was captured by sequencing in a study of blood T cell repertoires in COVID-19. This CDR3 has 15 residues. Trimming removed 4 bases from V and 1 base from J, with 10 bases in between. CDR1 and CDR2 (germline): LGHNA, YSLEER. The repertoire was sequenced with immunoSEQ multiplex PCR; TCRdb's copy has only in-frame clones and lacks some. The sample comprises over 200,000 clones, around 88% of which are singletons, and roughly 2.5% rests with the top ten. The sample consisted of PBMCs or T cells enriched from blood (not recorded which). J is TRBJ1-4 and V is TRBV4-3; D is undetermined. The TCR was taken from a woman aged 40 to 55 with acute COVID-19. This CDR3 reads CASSRGGLTNEKLFF. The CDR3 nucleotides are TGCGCCAGCAGCCGTGGAGGCCTAACTAATGAAAAACTGTTTTTT.